Below are 21 T cell receptor beta chains sequenced from a single sample in a study of identical twins. TCRdb reanalysed the 5' RACE reads using MiXCR and keeps one entry per CDR3 protein. The sample contains roughly 1,500,000 distinct CDR3 sequences, about 32% of which appear only once. Sequencing was done on a sample of cord blood. These TCRs come from a newborn girl in good health.

This clonotype was observed a few times. CDR3 region: CASSVTGTSSTDTQYF. The CDR3 nucleotides read TGTGCCAGCAGCGTTACCGGGACTTCTAGCACAGATACGCAGTATTTT. V gene TRBV9 combines with J gene TRBJ2-3, with D possibly being TRBD2 (6 bases). The germline V and J ends were trimmed by 2 bases and 0 bases, with 13 bases remaining between them. The CDR3 covers 16 residues. Germline values: CDR1 SGDLS, CDR2 YYNGEE.

This chain uses TRBV20-1 with TRBJ2-7; D gene unclear. Deletions cut 2 bases from V and 0 bases from J, with 11 bases between. The V gene's germline CDR1 is DFQATT and CDR2 SNEGSKA (reference sequence). This CDR3 is 14 amino acids long. For the CDR3, the DNA is TGCAGTGCTAGAAAAACAGTGAGCTCCTACGAGCAGTACTTC. The encoded protein is CSARKTVSSYEQYF.

The rearrangement links TRBV7-2 to TRBJ2-5; 7 bases are a match to TRBD2. CDR1 SGHTA and CDR2 FQGNSA come from the germline V gene. The CDR3 length is 15 residues. Germline trimming cut 3 bases from V and 5 bases from J; bases unmatched to any gene: 9. CDR3 protein: CASSFPIGLVETQYF. CDR3 coding DNA: TGTGCCAGCAGCTTTCCGATCGGACTAGTGGAGACCCAGTACTTC.

In this sample, this clonotype turned up a few times. The chain recombines TRBV5-6 with TRBJ2-3; D perhaps matches TRBD1 (6 bases). Trimming pared 2 bases from V and 3 bases from J, leaving 13 bases between. The CDR3 has 15 amino acids. The germline V gene has CDR1 SGHDT and CDR2 YYEEEE. This chain's CDR3 is CASSFVQGWTDTQYF. The CDR3 DNA sequence: TGTGCCAGCAGCTTTGTACAGGGCTGGACAGATACGCAGTATTTT.

CDR3 nucleotide sequence: TGTGCCAGCAGCAATCGACTAGCGTCCGGGCAGTACTTC. Protein product: CASSNRLASGQYF. The chain recombines TRBV3-1 with TRBJ2-5, with 8 bases fitting TRBD2. J gave up 11 bases and V 5 bases, and 10 bases lay outside the gene matches. Per the germline V gene, CDR1 is LGHDT and CDR2 is YNNKEL (reference sequence). This CDR3 region has 13 residues.

The chain is built from TRBV3-1 and TRBJ1-1; TRBD1 matches 12 bases. CDR3 length equals 16 residues. J lost 2 bases, V lost 7 bases, and 8 bases had no gene match. Germline V gene sequence: CDR1 LGHDT, CDR2 YNNKEL (reference sequence). In DNA, the CDR3 is TGTGCCAGCACCCCTGGGACAGGGGGCGAAAACACTGAAGCTTTCTTT. This translates into CASTPGTGGENTEAFF. The whole variable domain, filled in from reference TRBV3-1 and TRBJ1-1, reads DTAVSQTPKYLVTQMGNDKSIKCEQNLGHDTMYWYKQDSKKFLKIMFSYNNKELIINETVPNRFSPKSPDKAHLNLHINSLELGDSAVYFCASTPGTGGENTEAFFGQGTRLTVV.

The CDR3 DNA reads TGTGCCAGCTTCCCCCGGGTTAATGGCTATGAGCAGTTCTTC. Its translation: CASFPRVNGYEQFF. The chain links TRBV2 to TRBJ2-1; D is uncertain. Trimming stripped 8 bases from V and 8 bases from J, with 19 bases between. Germline CDR1 SNHLY, CDR2 FYNNEI. The CDR3 has 14 residues.

The rearrangement links TRBV11-1 to TRBJ2-3, with a possible D match to TRBD1 (5 bases). Germline CDR1 SGHAT, CDR2 FQDESV (reference sequence). The CDR3 extends over 16 amino acids. Trimming left V 1 base short and J 7 bases short, with 18 bases between. DNA of the CDR3: TGTGCCAGCAGCTTAGGCTTGATGCAGGGCTCATATACGCAGTATTTT. It encodes CASSLGLMQGSYTQYF. Based on the CDR3 plus reference TRBV11-1 and TRBJ2-3, the full variable domain is EAEVAQSPRYKITEKSQAVAFWCDPISGHATLYWYRQILGQGPELLVQFQDESVVDDSQLPKDRFSAERLKGVDSTLKIQPAELGDSAMYLCASSLGLMQGSYTQYFGPGTRLTVL.

The chain links TRBV6-6 to TRBJ2-5, with TRBD1 matching 7 bases. Trimming removed 6 bases from V and 11 bases from J; junction bases left unmatched: 18. Germline CDR1 and CDR2: MNHNY and SVGAGI (reference sequence). This CDR3 comprises 15 residues. The CDR3 spells CASRKQGNLDNEQYF. For the CDR3, the DNA is TGTGCCAGCAGGAAACAGGGGAACCTTGACAATGAGCAGTACTTC.

This clonotype was seen only once. The junction shows a germline mismatch at one end, possibly a read error. CDR3 nucleotide sequence: TGTGCCAGTAGTATTGTAATGGCTGTCTCTGGGGCCAACGCCCTGACTTTC. This gives the protein CASSIVMAVSGANALTF. This chain joins TRBV19 and TRBJ2-6; perhaps TRBD1 as D (5 bases). The CDR3 loop spans 17 amino acids. Germline CDR1 LNHDA, CDR2 SQIVND (reference sequence). Full variable domain (outside the CDR3, taken from reference TRBV19 and TRBJ2-6): DGGITQSPKYLFRKEGQNVTLSCEQNLNHDAMYWYRQDPGQGLRLIYYSQIVNDFQKGDIAEGYSVSREKKESFPLTVTSAQKNPTAFYLCASSIVMAVSGANALTFGAGSRLTVL.

This clonotype was observed a handful of times. This chain links TRBV28 with TRBJ2-1; possible D gene TRBD1, 5 bases. The CDR3 consists of 15 residues. Per the germline V gene, CDR1 is MDHEN and CDR2 is SYDVKM. V lost 8 bases and J 6 bases, leaving 20 bases between the germline ends. The CDR3 sequence is CASGSSGLPINEQFF. The CDR3 DNA reads as TGTGCCAGCGGCTCGTCAGGGCTCCCTATCAATGAGCAGTTCTTC.

The chain uses TRBV20-1 and TRBJ2-6; D is uncertain. V dropped 3 bases and J dropped 0 bases, with 6 bases sitting between them. CDR3 length: 14 amino acids. Germline assignment: CDR1 DFQATT and CDR2 SNEGSKA (reference sequence). The chain's CDR3 is CSASSPSGANVLTF. The DNA for the CDR3 is TGCAGTGCTAGTTCCCCCTCTGGGGCCAACGTCCTGACTTTC.

This clonotype has more than one count but fewer than ten. The chain employs TRBV12-3 or TRBV12-4 and TRBJ1-1, with a tentative D call TRBD1 (5 bases). V lost 5 bases to trimming and J lost 3 bases, with 13 bases between them. The CDR3 totals 14 residues. For the CDR3, the DNA is TGTGCCAGCAGTCCCAGGGCGGGTGACACTGAAGCTTTCTTT. Protein product: CASSPRAGDTEAFF.

For the CDR3, the DNA is TGTGCCAGCAGTGAAGACCAGGGAGAGACCCAGTACTTC. It specifies CASSEDQGETQYF. The genes are TRBV6-1 and TRBJ2-5; possible D gene TRBD1, 5 bases. V shed 1 base and J shed 4 bases, with 7 bases lying between them. Germline CDR1 and CDR2: MNHNS and SASEGT. The CDR3 is 13 amino acids.

The CDR3 reads CASKLAGGLYEQYF. The CDR3 DNA is TGTGCCAGCAAACTAGCGGGGGGGCTGTACGAGCAGTACTTC. The J gene is TRBJ2-7, the V gene TRBV6-5; 13 bases match TRBD2. Germline CDR1 and CDR2: MNHEY and SVGAGI. CDR3 length: 14 amino acids. V was clipped by 7 bases and J by 4 bases; unmatched bases: 4.

This sequence joins TRBV28 and TRBJ2-1; 8 bases are shared with TRBD2. The V gene end was trimmed by 6 bases and the J gene end by 7 bases; junction bases not matched to a gene: 14. The germline CDR1 and CDR2 sequences are MDHEN and SYDVKM. The CDR3 has 16 amino acids. CDR3 protein: CASRPPGLGVGNEQFF. The DNA of the CDR3 is TGTGCCAGCAGGCCTCCGGGACTAGGAGTCGGGAATGAGCAGTTCTTC.

This clonotype was seen only a few times. The chain combines TRBV5-6 with TRBJ2-1, with 8 bases identical to TRBD2. The V gene's germline CDR1 is SGHDT and CDR2 YYEEEE. The CDR3 is 14 amino acids. V shed 6 bases, J shed 3 bases, and the junction held 5 bases outside the gene matches. The DNA for the CDR3 is TGTGCCAGCACCCCGGGGGGGTACTACAATGAGCAGTTCTTC. Residues: CASTPGGYYNEQFF.

This sequence joins TRBV30 and TRBJ2-3, with D hard to call. V was trimmed by 0 bases and J by 6 bases, leaving 7 bases between them. The CDR3 runs 12 residues. Germline V gives CDR1 GTSNPN, CDR2 SVGIG (reference sequence). As DNA, the CDR3 is TGTGCCTGGAGTGTTGGTTCGGATACGCAGTATTTT. This translates into CAWSVGSDTQYF.

V is TRBV21-1 and J is TRBJ2-4. TRBV21-1 is labeled a pseudogene. The CDR3 runs 14 residues. The CDR3 region has the DNA TGTGCCAGCAGCAAAGCAGGGGCCAAAAACATTCAGTACTTC. Amino acid sequence: CASSKAGAKNIQYF.

This sequence joins TRBV2 and TRBJ1-2; a possible D gene is TRBD1 (6 bases). Trimming cost V 8 bases and J 8 bases, with 27 bases left between them. CDR3 length equals 16 residues. Germline CDR1 and CDR2: SNHLY and FYNNEI. The CDR3 DNA reads as TGTGCCAGCTTTTTTCGGACAGCCCCTCCTATCGGGGGCTACACCTTC. It is translated as CASFFRTAPPIGGYTF.

The gene calls are TRBV20-1 and TRBJ2-7; D remains unclear. Germline CDR1 DFQATT, CDR2 SNEGSKA (reference sequence). The CDR3 runs to 12 residues. The CDR3 loop reads CGGLTDSYEQYF. The CDR3 region has the DNA TGCGGTGGTCTAACAGACTCCTACGAGCAGTACTTC.